This entry lists 32 T cell receptor beta chains sequenced from one sample in a study of CD8 T cells in ankylosing spondylitis. Using its own MiXCR run on the 5' RACE reads, TCRdb lists one record per CDR3 protein. The sample has some 250,000 distinct CDR3 sequences, about 24% seen once; the top ten hold 0.5% to 0.75%. The sequenced sample was blood, either unsorted or a sorted T cell fraction (not recorded which). The receptor source for this set is a male donor with ankylosing spondylitis or in good health (not recorded which).

This clonotype has at least ten counts. V is TRBV20-1 and J is TRBJ1-2; D not resolved. This CDR3 is 12 amino acids long. V was clipped by 3 bases and J by 4 bases, with 9 bases between them. Germline values: CDR1 DFQATT, CDR2 SNEGSKA (reference sequence). CDR3 in DNA: TGCAGTGCTAGTGGTAGCCTCTATGGCTACACCTTC. Encoded protein: CSASGSLYGYTF.

Ten or more counts support this clonotype. The chain has TRBV2 and TRBJ2-5; D is undetermined. Germline-derived CDR1 and CDR2 are SNHLY and FYNNEI. The CDR3 totals 11 residues. V shed 6 bases and J shed 7 bases, with 9 bases lying between them. The CDR3 nucleotides read TGTGCCAGCAGGGCAGTGGGGACCCAGTACTTC. It encodes CASRAVGTQYF.

This sequence joins TRBV12-3 or TRBV12-4 and TRBJ2-7; TRBD2 aligns across 8 bases. CDR3 length: 15 amino acids. V trimming: 4 bases; J trimming: 2 bases; junction bases outside the gene matches: 7. CDR3 protein: CASSYERGPTYEQYF. The CDR3 bases are TGTGCCAGCAGTTATGAGCGGGGGCCTACCTACGAGCAGTACTTC.

In its sample, this clonotype was seen a few times. J is TRBJ2-3 and V is TRBV20-1, with TRBD1 matching over 7 bases. The J call may not be correct, given that the DNA end is closer to TRBJ1-5. There are 15 residues in the CDR3. CDR1 DFQATT and CDR2 SNEGSKA come from the germline V gene (reference sequence). CDR3 sequence: CSARDLQGFTDTQHF. The DNA for the CDR3 is TGCAGTGCTAGAGATCTACAGGGGTTCACAGATACGCAGCATTTT.

This clonotype was counted between two and nine times. This chain connects TRBV12-3 or TRBV12-4 to TRBJ1-2; the match to TRBD1 covers 8 bases. Losses at the gene ends were 3 bases for V and 3 bases for J; bases not matched to a gene: 3. This CDR3 comprises 14 residues. The CDR3 DNA is TGTGCCAGCAGTTTTCAGGGGGCCTACTATGGCTACACCTTC. Protein: CASSFQGAYYGYTF.

This clonotype has a count of ten or more. The CDR3 DNA follows: TGTGCCAGCAGGGGGGGCCAGGGCACAGATACGCAGTATTTT. It specifies CASRGGQGTDTQYF. This rearrangement joins TRBV12-3 or TRBV12-4 to TRBJ2-3; perhaps D is TRBD1 or TRBD2 (6 bases each). This CDR3 region has 14 residues. V was trimmed by 6 bases and J by 1 base, leaving 11 bases between them.

In this sample, this clonotype turned up a few times. V gene TRBV6-1 combines with J gene TRBJ2-7; possible D gene TRBD1, 5 bases. The CDR3 covers 15 residues. Per the germline V gene, CDR1 is MNHNS and CDR2 is SASEGT. V dropped 2 bases and J dropped 6 bases, with 17 bases sitting between them. The CDR3 protein is CASSESLTALVEQYF. The DNA for the CDR3 is TGTGCCAGCAGTGAAAGTCTGACAGCCCTGGTCGAGCAGTACTTC.

Ten or more counts support this clonotype. This rearrangement joins TRBV5-1 to TRBJ2-5; 7 nucleotides match TRBD1. Germline V gene data show CDR1 as SGHRS and CDR2 as YFSETQ. The CDR3 sequence is 15 residues long. J gave up 3 bases and V 3 bases, and 8 bases lay outside the gene matches. CDR3 sequence (DNA): TGCGCCAGCAGCTATACACAGGGGCGTGAAGAGACCCAGTACTTC. Residues: CASSYTQGREETQYF.

This clonotype was observed at least ten times. The chain combines TRBV20-1 with TRBJ2-5; TRBD2 aligns across 9 bases. CDR3 size: 16 residues. With 4 bases clipped from V and 2 bases from J, the junction kept 11 bases outside the gene matches. CDR1 is DFQATT and CDR2 is SNEGSKA in the germline V gene (reference sequence). As DNA, the CDR3 is TGCAGTGCTACGCGAGGGAGCGGGGGGCCACAAGAGACCCAGTACTTC. This codes for CSATRGSGGPQETQYF.

This chain joins TRBV10-3 and TRBJ2-2, with 8 bases that match TRBD1. There are 13 residues in the CDR3. The germline V gene encodes CDR1 ENHRY and CDR2 SYGVKD. The V gene end was trimmed by 7 bases and the J gene end by 4 bases; junction bases not matched to a gene: 2. The chain's CDR3 is CAITDRGTGELFF. CDR3 in DNA: TGTGCCATCACAGACAGGGGCACCGGGGAGCTGTTTTTT.

The chain links TRBV20-1 to TRBJ2-5, with TRBD1 as a possible D gene (6 bases). Germline V gene lookup returns CDR1 DFQATT and CDR2 SNEGSKA (reference sequence). The V gene lost 4 bases and the J gene lost 4 bases, with 19 bases spanning the gap. The CDR3 length is 15 residues. CDR3 amino acids: CSATQRQAWGETQYF. The CDR3, as DNA: TGCAGTGCTACCCAAAGACAGGCGTGGGGAGAGACCCAGTACTTC.

V is TRBV20-1 and J is TRBJ2-5; TRBD1 agrees at 7 bases. Germline V gives CDR1 DFQATT, CDR2 SNEGSKA (reference sequence). The CDR3 consists of 12 residues. Unmatched junction bases numbered 3, after V lost 2 bases and J lost 6 bases. CDR3 region: CSARTGQQTQYF. The CDR3 DNA follows: TGCAGTGCTAGAACGGGACAGCAGACCCAGTACTTC.

This chain links TRBV5-1 with TRBJ2-3, with D uncertain. V lost 4 bases, J lost 4 bases, and 22 bases lay in between. Germline CDR1 is SGHRS and CDR2 is YFSETQ. The CDR3 consists of 17 residues. The CDR3 spells CASSLWAQERTPDTQYF. The CDR3 region has the DNA TGCGCCAGCAGCCTATGGGCCCAGGAAAGAACTCCAGATACGCAGTATTTT.

This clonotype was detected ten times or more. The chain combines TRBV20-1 with TRBJ2-3, with D perhaps being TRBD1 or TRBD2 (6 bases each). Germline CDR1 DFQATT, CDR2 SNEGSKA (reference sequence). The CDR3 contains 14 residues. Trimming removed 3 bases from V and 5 bases from J, with 15 bases in between. CDR3 nucleotide sequence: TGCAGTGCTAGGACCGGGGGCATGGGAGATACGCAGTATTTT. Protein product: CSARTGGMGDTQYF.

This clonotype was detected only a few times. The chain links TRBV5-1 to TRBJ2-5, with D perhaps matching TRBD1 or TRBD2 (5 bases each). The CDR3 has 14 residues. Germline V gene lookup returns CDR1 SGHRS and CDR2 YFSETQ. The ends were cut back, 1 base at V and 1 base at J, with 8 bases in the middle. The CDR3 bases are TGCGCCAGCAGCTTGACGGGGCTCCAAGAGACCCAGTACTTC. Amino acid sequence: CASSLTGLQETQYF. The whole variable domain, filled in from reference TRBV5-1 and TRBJ2-5, reads KAGVTQTPRYLIKTRGQQVTLSCSPISGHRSVSWYQQTPGQGLQFLFEYFSETQRNKGNFPGRFSGRQFSNSRSEMNVSTLELGDSALYLCASSLTGLQETQYFGPGTRLLVL.

This clonotype was observed many times. The V call is TRBV29-1, the J call TRBJ1-1; 9 positions match TRBD1. This CDR3 is 12 amino acids long. Trimming took 7 bases from V and 0 from J; bases not matched to a gene: 0. Germline V gene data show CDR1 as SQVTM and CDR2 as ANQGSEA. In DNA form, the CDR3 reads TGCAGCGGGACAGGGGTGAACACTGAAGCTTTCTTT. It is translated as CSGTGVNTEAFF.

This clonotype came up once. The genes are TRBV6-6 and TRBJ1-1; D possibly corresponds to TRBD1 (6 bases). V lost 5 bases and J 4 bases, leaving 11 bases between the germline ends. The CDR3 is made up of 13 amino acids. Germline-derived CDR1 and CDR2 are MNHNY and SVGAGI (reference sequence). The CDR3 protein is CASSTGMPTEAFF. The CDR3, as DNA: TGTGCCAGCAGTACAGGGATGCCCACTGAAGCTTTCTTT.

This clonotype occurred a few times. The chain uses TRBV20-1 and TRBJ2-3, with 8 positions matching TRBD2. The CDR3 loop spans 16 amino acids. The V segment lost 1 base and the J segment 4 bases; nucleotides outside the gene matches: 10. The V gene's germline CDR1 is DFQATT and CDR2 SNEGSKA (reference sequence). CDR3: CSARGVVAGRSDTQYF. The CDR3 DNA follows: TGCAGTGCTAGAGGGGTTGTAGCGGGGCGTTCAGATACGCAGTATTTT.

This chain uses TRBV20-1 with TRBJ2-3; D not certain. Between the trimmed V and J ends, which lost 0 bases and 2 bases, there was a span of 15 bases. Germline-derived CDR1 and CDR2 are DFQATT and SNEGSKA (reference sequence). This CDR3 has 16 amino acids. The CDR3: CSAREILGAVTDTQYF. In DNA form, the CDR3 reads TGCAGTGCTAGAGAGATCCTAGGTGCTGTCACAGATACGCAGTATTTT.

The genes are TRBV6-1 and TRBJ2-1; TRBD2 might be the D (6 bases). The CDR3 contains 16 residues. Trimming took 6 bases from V and 0 from J, leaving 15 bases between them. Per the germline V gene, CDR1 is MNHNS and CDR2 is SASEGT. The CDR3 loop reads CASRQPGGPSYNEQFF. For the CDR3, the DNA is TGTGCCAGCAGACAACCCGGGGGACCCTCCTACAATGAGCAGTTCTTC.

This clonotype was recorded many times. This chain uses TRBV6-5 with TRBJ1-6; TRBD1 aligns across 10 bases. CDR3 length equals 17 residues. Germline V gives CDR1 MNHEY, CDR2 SVGAGI. The ends lost 0 bases at V and 6 bases at J; junction bases unmatched: 5. This CDR3 reads CASSYSGQGGSNSPLHF. CDR3 nucleotides: TGTGCCAGCAGTTACTCAGGACAGGGGGGAAGTAATTCACCCCTCCACTTT.

This clonotype was counted many times. This chain connects TRBV14 to TRBJ2-1; maybe TRBD1 (5 bases). CDR3 length: 14 amino acids. Trimming took off 8 bases at V and 4 bases at J, with 15 bases between the two ends. Germline values: CDR1 SGHDN, CDR2 FVKESK. The CDR3 spells CASATEQWYNEQFF. CDR3 sequence (DNA): TGTGCCAGCGCGACAGAGCAATGGTACAATGAGCAGTTCTTC.

The sample holds many counts of this clonotype. This rearrangement joins TRBV20-1 to TRBJ2-5; either TRBD1 or TRBD2 may supply D (6 bases each). V was pared by 1 base and J by 5 bases, with 11 bases between. The CDR3 consists of 13 residues. CDR1 and CDR2 (germline): DFQATT, SNEGSKA (reference sequence). As DNA, the CDR3 is TGCAGTGCTAGAGGAGGGGGGATGGAGACCCAGTACTTC. Its protein product is CSARGGGMETQYF.

This clonotype showed up just a few times. This chain connects TRBV29-1 to TRBJ1-4; no definite D call. Germline V lookup: CDR1 SQVTM, CDR2 ANQGSEA. The CDR3 extends over 13 amino acids. Trimming shortened V by 1 base and J by 3 bases, and 6 bases separated the two germline ends. CDR3 in amino acids: CSVEVRANEKLFF. In DNA, the CDR3 is TGCAGCGTTGAAGTGCGGGCTAATGAAAAACTGTTTTTT.

This clonotype was seen repeatedly, ten times or more. The rearrangement links TRBV29-1 to TRBJ2-7; D not resolved. Trimming shortened V by 3 bases and J by 3 bases, and 9 bases separated the two germline ends. The CDR3 length is 12 residues. Per germline, CDR1 SQVTM and CDR2 ANQGSEA. CDR3 sequence (DNA): TGCAGCGTTGAGTACACAAACTACGAGCAGTACTTC. Translation gives CSVEYTNYEQYF.

This clonotype was seen more than once but under ten times. V is TRBV7-2 and J is TRBJ2-5; the match to TRBD2 covers 8 bases. Germline CDR1 and CDR2: SGHTA and FQGNSA. The CDR3 is 14 residues long. The V and J ends lost 5 bases and 5 bases, in that order; junction bases with no gene match: 7. CDR3 sequence reads: CASSPGLAVETQYF. CDR3 DNA sequence: TGTGCCAGCAGCCCAGGACTAGCAGTGGAGACCCAGTACTTC.

This clonotype was seen many times. The V call is TRBV9, the J call TRBJ2-2, with D perhaps TRBD2 (6 bases). This CDR3 region has 16 residues. Trimming cost V 0 bases and J 1 base, with 10 bases left between them. Per germline, CDR1 SGDLS and CDR2 YYNGEE. CDR3 in amino acids: CASSVGRVRNTGELFF. Written as DNA, the CDR3 is TGTGCCAGCAGCGTAGGGAGGGTTCGGAACACCGGGGAGCTGTTTTTT.

The gene calls are TRBV5-1 and TRBJ2-7; 9 nucleotides match TRBD2. J was trimmed by 2 bases and V by 4 bases; bases with no gene match: 13. The CDR3 length is 17 residues. The germline gives CDR1 SGHRS, CDR2 YFSETQ. The CDR3 DNA reads TGCGCCAGCAGCCTCTCCGTGACTAGCGGTGACACCTACGAGCAGTACTTC. This translates into CASSLSVTSGDTYEQYF.

This chain uses TRBV2 with TRBJ2-5; no reliable D call. CDR1 SNHLY and CDR2 FYNNEI come from the germline V gene. Trimming cost V 0 bases and J 2 bases, with 4 bases left between them. The CDR3 consists of 13 residues. The CDR3 is CASSEALQETQYF. The CDR3 DNA follows: TGTGCCAGCAGTGAAGCGCTACAAGAGACCCAGTACTTC.

The genes are TRBV5-1 and TRBJ2-3, with 8 bases that match TRBD1. V lost 2 bases, J lost 6 bases, and 5 bases stayed unmatched. Germline assignment: CDR1 SGHRS and CDR2 YFSETQ. The CDR3 runs 14 residues. CDR3 protein: CASSLGQGRDTQYF. For the CDR3, the DNA is TGCGCCAGCAGCTTAGGACAGGGCCGGGATACGCAGTATTTT.

In its sample, this clonotype was seen a few times. The chain links TRBV5-5 to TRBJ2-1; D not certain. Trimming left V 6 bases short and J 5 bases short, with 18 bases between. CDR1 and CDR2 (germline): SGHKS, YYEKEE (reference sequence). This CDR3 has 15 residues. This chain's CDR3 is CASTRESFLDNEQFF. DNA of the CDR3: TGTGCCAGCACCCGCGAATCATTCTTAGACAATGAGCAGTTCTTC.

The chain employs TRBV2 and TRBJ1-5; the D is unclear. This CDR3 spans 15 amino acids. CDR1 is SNHLY, CDR2 FYNNEI, per germline. V was trimmed by 1 base and J by 7 bases, leaving 14 bases between them. The CDR3 DNA is TGTGCCAGCAGTGAAGAGGCAAGCAGGCGGCAGCCCCAGCATTTT. Translation: CASSEEASRRQPQHF.